The 3 T cell receptor beta chains presented below share a single source sample, sequenced in a study of tumor and adjacent non-tumor tissue in lung cancer. The template was RNA from unsorted bulk tissue. The library came from three nested PCR rounds adapted from ARM-PCR protocols. TCRdb itself ran the multiplex PCR reads through MiXCR, one entry per CDR3 protein. The data contain under 140,000 distinct CDR3 sequences, about 87% of them singletons. Sample: lung tumor tissue. These receptors all stem from an older man with non-small cell lung cancer.

The count of this clonotype is one. The conserved phenylalanine or tryptophan is not found at the CDR3 terminus, so this likely reflects a read error. The chain couples TRBV6-5 to TRBJ1-5; 7 bases line up with TRBD1. The CDR3 consists of 15 residues. The germline V gene has CDR1 MNHEY and CDR2 SVGAGI. Written as DNA, the CDR3 is TGTGCCAGCAGCAACAGGGGAGCGAGCAATCAACCCCAGCATATT. Translated, it gives CASSNRGASNQPQHI.

A word on this clonotype: The junction does not match germline at one end; this may be a read error. The V and J genes are TRBV14 and TRBJ1-1, with D possibly TRBD1 on 5 matching bases. The germline V gene encodes CDR1 SGHDN and CDR2 FVKESK. CDR3 length: 13 residues. This chain's CDR3 is CASSQGPTGETFF. CDR3 bases: TGTGCCAGCAGCCAAGGTCCCACAGGTGAAACTTTCTTT.

This chain links TRBV10-2 with TRBJ1-5, with TRBD1 identical over 10 bases. CDR1 is WSHSY and CDR2 is SAAADI in the germline V gene. The V and J ends lost 6 bases and 7 bases, in that order; junction bases with no gene match: 6. The CDR3 has 14 amino acids. The CDR3 DNA follows: TGCGCCAGCAGCTGGGACAGGGGAAACCAGCCCCAGCATTTT. Protein product: CASSWDRGNQPQHF.